This TCR beta chain originates from a study of regulatory T cells in long-lasting Graves disease. Both iRepertoire HTBI primers and Arm-PCR of CDR3 regions were used to build the TCR beta libraries. TCRdb re-called the multiplex PCR reads through MiXCR, storing one row per CDR3 protein. The sample has about 620,000 distinct CDR3 sequences, 15% to 20% seen once. The time point is: newly diagnosed GD, antithyroid drugs for less than 3 months. PBMCs were the source of the RNA used for TCR sequencing. Trimming took 6 bases from V and 4 from J, leaving 16 bases between them. The CDR3 sequence is 15 residues long. CDR1 is MNHEY, CDR2 SMNVEV, per germline (reference sequence). This clonotype was seen ten or more times. The data also belong to a second study, concerning T cells in Graves' hyperthyroidism and ophthalmopathy.

The chain couples TRBV27 to TRBJ1-5; no reliable D call. This TCR was recovered from a woman in her twenties or thirties with Graves disease. The sample here was peripheral blood mononuclear cells (PBMCs), taken at new diagnosis, from a patient treated with antithyroid drugs. The CDR3, as DNA: TGTGCCAGCAGACAAGACAACAGAGGAAATCAGCCCCAGCATTTT. Its protein product is CASRQDNRGNQPQHF.